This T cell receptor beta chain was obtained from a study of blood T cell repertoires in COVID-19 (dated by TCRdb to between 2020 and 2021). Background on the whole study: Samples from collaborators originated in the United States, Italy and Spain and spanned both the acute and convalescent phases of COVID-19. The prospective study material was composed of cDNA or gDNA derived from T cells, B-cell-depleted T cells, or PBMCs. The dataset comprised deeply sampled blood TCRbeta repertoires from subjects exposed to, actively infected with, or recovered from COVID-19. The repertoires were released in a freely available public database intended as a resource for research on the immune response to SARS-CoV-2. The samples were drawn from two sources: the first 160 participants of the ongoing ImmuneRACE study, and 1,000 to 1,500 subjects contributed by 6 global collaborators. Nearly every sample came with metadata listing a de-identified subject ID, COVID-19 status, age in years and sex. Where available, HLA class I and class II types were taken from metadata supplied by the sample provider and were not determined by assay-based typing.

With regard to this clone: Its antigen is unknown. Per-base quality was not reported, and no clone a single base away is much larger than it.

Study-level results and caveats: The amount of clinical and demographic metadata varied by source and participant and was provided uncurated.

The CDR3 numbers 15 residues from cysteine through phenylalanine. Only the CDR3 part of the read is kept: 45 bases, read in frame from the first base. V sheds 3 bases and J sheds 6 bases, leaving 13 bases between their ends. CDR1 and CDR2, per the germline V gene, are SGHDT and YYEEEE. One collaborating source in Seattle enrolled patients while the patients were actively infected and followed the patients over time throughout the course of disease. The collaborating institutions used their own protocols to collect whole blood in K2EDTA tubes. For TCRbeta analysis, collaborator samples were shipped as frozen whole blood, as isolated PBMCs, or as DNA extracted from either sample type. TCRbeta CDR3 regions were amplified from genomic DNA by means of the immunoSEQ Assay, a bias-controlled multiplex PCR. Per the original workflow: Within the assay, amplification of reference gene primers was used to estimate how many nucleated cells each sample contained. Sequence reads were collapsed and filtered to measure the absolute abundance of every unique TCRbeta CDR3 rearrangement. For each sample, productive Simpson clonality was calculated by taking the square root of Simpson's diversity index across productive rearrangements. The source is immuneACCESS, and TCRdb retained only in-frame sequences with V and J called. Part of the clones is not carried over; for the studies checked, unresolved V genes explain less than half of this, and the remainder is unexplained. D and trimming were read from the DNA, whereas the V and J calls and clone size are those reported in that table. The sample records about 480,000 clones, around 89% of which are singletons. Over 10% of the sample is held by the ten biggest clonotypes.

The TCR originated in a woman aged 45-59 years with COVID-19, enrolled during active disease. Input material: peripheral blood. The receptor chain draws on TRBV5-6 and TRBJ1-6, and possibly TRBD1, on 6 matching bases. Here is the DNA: TGTGCCAGCAGCTGGACCGACAGGAGTAATTCACCCCTCCACTTT. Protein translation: CASSWTDRSNSPLHF.